This T cell receptor beta chain was recorded in a study of untreated major depressive disorder (dated by TCRdb to 2017 to 2018). About the investigation overall: In this cross-sectional case-control comparison, antidepressant-free major depressive disorder patients and individually matched non-depressed controls were compared on T cell phenotype and TCR repertoire. Sequencing followed up flow-cytometry Vbeta 5.1, Vbeta 11 and Vbeta 22 usage differences observed in the whole cohort.

What the authors observed across the whole study: Higher TRBV05-01 (Vbeta 5.1) usage among CD4+ T cells of depressed patients compared with controls was confirmed by sequencing, with p = 0.040 in a one-tailed test. In the sequencing data, TRBV25-01 and TRBV02-01 usage was found to follow the flow-cytometry pattern, although statistical significance was not reached. In every sequenced subject, all of the top five TRBV05-01 clones were private clones. A comparatively small study sample was produced by the strict matching and exclusion criteria, and the generalizability of findings was thereby limited. For the sequencing comparisons, planned one-tailed tests were run on just three Vbeta families that had been chosen in advance.

Each depressed patient was pairwise matched to a non-depressed control for sex, age, current smoking status and body mass index. All participants were of European descent. Patients had a DSM-IV diagnosis of major depressive disorder with a Hamilton Rating Scale for Depression score of at least 18. For at least 8 weeks before enrollment, patients had taken no psychiatric medication of any kind, antidepressants included. Depression severity among patients ranged from moderate to severe. Major medical conditions, Axis I/II comorbidities, regular medication or illicit drug use, and drinking over 100 g alcohol a week were all grounds for excluding any participant. From each participant, about 30 ml of peripheral blood was collected into EDTA tubes. Thawed PBMCs underwent magnetic negative selection with the BD IMag Human CD4 T Lymphocyte Enrichment Set to purify CD4+ T cells. A purity of roughly 96% was typically achieved with the CD4+ enrichment method, as confirmed by flow cytometry. A subgroup of about five case-control pairs, selected blind to chemokine receptor expression and flow-cytometric repertoire skewing results, was subjected to TCRbeta sequencing. Every blood sample was taken in the morning at 8:00 a.m., and Ficoll-Hypaque gradient centrifugation was used to isolate PBMCs. Until being assayed, PBMCs were kept in liquid nitrogen after cryopreservation by gradual cooling to -80 degrees C.

V is cut by 0 bases and J by 4 bases, and the space between the germline ends is 7 bases. Counted from cysteine to phenylalanine, this CDR3 has 14 amino acids. Only the CDR3 portion is preserved as DNA: 42 bases, with reading frame beginning at the first base. CDR1 and CDR2 are read off the germline V gene as SGHRS and YFSETQ. The Qiagen DNeasy Blood and Tissue Kit was used to extract total genomic DNA from the purified CD4+ T cells. Amplification and sequencing of the TCRbeta CDR3 region, as defined according to IMGT, were carried out with immunoSEQ immunosequencing protocols. For the original study's pipeline: Raw sequence data were preprocessed by the immunoSEQ service for PCR and sequencing error correction. The sequence data were imported into the immunoSEQ Analyzer and were further analyzed using VDJtools v1.0.7. The paired Wilcoxon signed-rank test was used to test differences between patients and controls. TCRdb stores this immuneACCESS table with in-frame sequences only. Part of the clones is absent; in the studies checked, under half of the shortfall reflects unresolved V genes, and no reason is known for the rest. V and J calls and clone size come straight from that table; D and trimming were deduced from the DNA. Counted in this sample were about 15,000 clones; approximately 90% of them appeared once. Clones ranked in the top ten supply about 1.5% of the sample.

About this clone: Its cognate antigen has yet to be identified. The record has no base qualities; no much larger clone is one base away.

The source is a woman aged 25 to 39 with major depressive disorder. Source material: CD4+ T cells from PBMCs. The receptor chain draws on TRBV5-1 and TRBJ2-2; the best D guess is TRBD2, with 5 bases matching. The bases are TGCGCCAGCAGCTTGGGGAGGATCACCGGGGAGCTGTTTTTT. The translation is CASSLGRITGELFF.